This T cell receptor (beta chain) was retrieved from a study of OX40 agonist ivuxolimab in advanced cancers. There are 15 residues in the CDR3. CDR1 and CDR2 from the germline V gene are SGHRS and YFSETQ. Germline trimming cut 4 bases from V and 2 bases from J; bases unmatched to any gene: 6. Data came from immunoSEQ multiplex PCR; TCRdb stores just in-frame clones and leaves some out. This repertoire shows around 70,000 clones, about 90% found once; its top ten account for more than 4.5%. The chain employs TRBV5-1 and TRBJ2-1; 7 bases line up with TRBD1. The input for sequencing was CD4+ or CD8+ T cells sorted from blood, taken in a trial of the OX40 agonist ivuxolimab. The TCR sequence derives from an adult with an advanced solid tumor such as melanoma, head and neck, liver or kidney cancer. As DNA, the CDR3 is TGCGCCAGCAGCCCGACAGGGCCCGCCTACAATGAGCAGTTCTTC. Its translation: CASSPTGPAYNEQFF.